This T cell receptor (beta chain) was identified in a study of regulatory T cells in long-lasting Graves disease. V shed 0 bases, J shed 7 bases, and the junction held 2 bases outside the gene matches. This CDR3 is built from 14 residues. Time point: newly diagnosed GD, antithyroid drugs for less than 3 months. There was RNA extracted from PBMCs, and the TCR library was made from it. This clonotype was recorded many times. Arm-PCR of CDR3 regions and iRepertoire HTBI primers were the basis on which TCR beta libraries were built. TCRdb passed the multiplex PCR reads through MiXCR, listing each CDR3 protein once. This table has about 430,000 distinct CDR3 sequences, approximately 15% appearing once. These data also formed part of another study, on T cells in Graves' hyperthyroidism and ophthalmopathy. That report notes: A model using 13 V-J features told ophthalmopathy apart from stable hyperthyroidism.

This clonotype originated in a woman aged 40 to 49 with Graves disease. Source: peripheral blood mononuclear cells (PBMCs), taken at new diagnosis, from a patient treated with antithyroid drugs. The chain combines TRBV12-3 or TRBV12-4 with TRBJ2-1, with 8 bases lining up with TRBD1. CDR3 loop: CASSLARGRNEQFF. DNA of the CDR3: TGTGCCAGCAGTTTAGCCAGGGGGCGAAATGAGCAGTTCTTC.